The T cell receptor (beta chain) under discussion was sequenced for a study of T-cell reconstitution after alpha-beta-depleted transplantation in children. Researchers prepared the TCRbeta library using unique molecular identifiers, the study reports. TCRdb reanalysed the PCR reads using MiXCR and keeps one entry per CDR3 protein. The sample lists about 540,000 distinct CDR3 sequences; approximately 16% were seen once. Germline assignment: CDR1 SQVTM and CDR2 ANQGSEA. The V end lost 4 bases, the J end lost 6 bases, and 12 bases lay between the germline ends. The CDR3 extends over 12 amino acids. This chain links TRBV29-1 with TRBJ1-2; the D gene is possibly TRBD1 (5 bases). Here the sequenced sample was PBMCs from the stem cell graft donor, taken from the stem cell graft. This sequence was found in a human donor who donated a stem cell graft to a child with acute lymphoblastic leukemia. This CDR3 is CSVVWGLDGYTF. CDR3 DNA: TGCAGCGTTGTTTGGGGACTCGATGGCTACACCTTC.